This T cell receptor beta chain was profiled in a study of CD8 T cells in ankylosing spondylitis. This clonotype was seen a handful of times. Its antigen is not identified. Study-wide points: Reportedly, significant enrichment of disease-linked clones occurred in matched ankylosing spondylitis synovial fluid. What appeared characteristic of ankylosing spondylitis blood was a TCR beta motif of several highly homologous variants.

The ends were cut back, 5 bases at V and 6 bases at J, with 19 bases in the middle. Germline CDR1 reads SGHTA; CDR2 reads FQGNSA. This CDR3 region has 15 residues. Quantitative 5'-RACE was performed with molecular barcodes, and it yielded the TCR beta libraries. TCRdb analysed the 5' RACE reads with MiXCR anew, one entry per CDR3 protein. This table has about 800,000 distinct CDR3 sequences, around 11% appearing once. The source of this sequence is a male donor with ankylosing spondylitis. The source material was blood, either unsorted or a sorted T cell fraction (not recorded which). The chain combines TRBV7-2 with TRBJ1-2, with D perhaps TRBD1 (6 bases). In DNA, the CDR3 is TGTGCCAGCAGCGTTACACGATGGGGGGCAAATGGCTACACCTTC. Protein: CASSVTRWGANGYTF.